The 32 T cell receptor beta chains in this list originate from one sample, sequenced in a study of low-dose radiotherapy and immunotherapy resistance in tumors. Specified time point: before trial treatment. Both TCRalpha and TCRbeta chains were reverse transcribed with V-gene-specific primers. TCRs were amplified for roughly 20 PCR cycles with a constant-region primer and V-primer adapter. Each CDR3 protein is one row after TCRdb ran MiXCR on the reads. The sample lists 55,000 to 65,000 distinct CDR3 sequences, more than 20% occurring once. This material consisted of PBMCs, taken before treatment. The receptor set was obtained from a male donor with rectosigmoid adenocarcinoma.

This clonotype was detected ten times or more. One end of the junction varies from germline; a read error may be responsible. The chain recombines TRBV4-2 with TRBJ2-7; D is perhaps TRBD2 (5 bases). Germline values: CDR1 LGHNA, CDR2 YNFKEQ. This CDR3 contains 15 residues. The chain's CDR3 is CASSEEEGSSYEQYF. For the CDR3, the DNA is TGTGCCAGCAGCGAAGAGGAAGGGAGCTCCTACGAGCAGTACTTC.

CDR3 nucleotides: TGCAGCGTTGCACGGCAGGTCTCTGGGGCCAACGTCCTGACTTTC. Residues: CSVARQVSGANVLTF. The V call is TRBV29-1, the J call TRBJ2-6; no firm D call. The length of the CDR3 is 15 residues. Trimming left V 4 bases short and J 0 bases short, with 10 bases between. The germline V gene has CDR1 SQVTM and CDR2 ANQGSEA.

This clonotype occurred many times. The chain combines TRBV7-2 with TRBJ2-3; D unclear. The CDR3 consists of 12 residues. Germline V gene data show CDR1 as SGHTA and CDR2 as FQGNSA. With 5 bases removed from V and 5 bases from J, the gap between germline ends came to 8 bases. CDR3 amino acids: CASSTTGDTQYF. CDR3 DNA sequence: TGTGCCAGCAGCACGACGGGAGATACGCAGTATTTT.

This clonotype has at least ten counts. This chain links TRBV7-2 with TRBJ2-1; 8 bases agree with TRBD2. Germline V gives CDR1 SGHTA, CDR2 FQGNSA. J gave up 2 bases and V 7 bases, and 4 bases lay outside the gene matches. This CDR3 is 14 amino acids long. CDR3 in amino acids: CASNGGGPYNEQFF. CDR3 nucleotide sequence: TGTGCCAGCAACGGGGGGGGACCCTACAATGAGCAGTTCTTC.

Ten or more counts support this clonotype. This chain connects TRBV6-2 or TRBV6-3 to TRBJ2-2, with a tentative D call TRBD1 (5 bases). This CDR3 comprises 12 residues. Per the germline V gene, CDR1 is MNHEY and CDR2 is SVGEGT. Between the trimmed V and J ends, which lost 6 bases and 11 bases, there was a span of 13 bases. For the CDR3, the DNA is TGTGCCAGCAGGGAAAACAGGCGAGAGCTGTTTTTT. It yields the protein CASRENRRELFF.

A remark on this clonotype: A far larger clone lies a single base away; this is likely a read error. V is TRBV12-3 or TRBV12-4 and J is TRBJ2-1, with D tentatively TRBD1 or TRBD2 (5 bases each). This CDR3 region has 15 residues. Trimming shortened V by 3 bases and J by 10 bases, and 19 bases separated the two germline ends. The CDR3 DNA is TGTGCCAGCAGTTTGGCTGGGACGGTACCCTACGAGCAGTTCTTC. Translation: CASSLAGTVPYEQFF.

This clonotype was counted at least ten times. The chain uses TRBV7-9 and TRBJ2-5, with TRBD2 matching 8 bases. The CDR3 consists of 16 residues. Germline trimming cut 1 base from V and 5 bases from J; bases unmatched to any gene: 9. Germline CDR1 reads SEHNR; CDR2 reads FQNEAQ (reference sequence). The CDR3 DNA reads TGTGCCAGCAGCTTAGTGGGTAGCGGGATATTGGAGACCCAGTACTTC. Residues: CASSLVGSGILETQYF.

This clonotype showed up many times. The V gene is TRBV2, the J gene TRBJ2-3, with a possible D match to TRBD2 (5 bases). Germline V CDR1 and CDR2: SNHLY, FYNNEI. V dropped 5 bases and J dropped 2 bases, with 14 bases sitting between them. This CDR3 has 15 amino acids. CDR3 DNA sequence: TGTGCCAGCAGTCCACACGGACTCACCACAGATACGCAGTATTTT. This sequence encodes CASSPHGLTTDTQYF.

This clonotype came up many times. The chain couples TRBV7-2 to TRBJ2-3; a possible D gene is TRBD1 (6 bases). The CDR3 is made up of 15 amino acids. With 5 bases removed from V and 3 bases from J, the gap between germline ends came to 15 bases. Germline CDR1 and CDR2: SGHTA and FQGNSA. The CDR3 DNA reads TGTGCCAGCAGCCCCCTAGAGAGGGGGACAGATACGCAGTATTTT. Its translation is CASSPLERGTDTQYF. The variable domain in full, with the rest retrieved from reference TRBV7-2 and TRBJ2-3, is GAGVSQSPSNKVTEKGKDVELRCDPISGHTALYWYRQSLGQGLEFLIYFQGNSAPDKSGLPSDRFSAERTGGSVSTLTIQRTQQEDSAVYLCASSPLERGTDTQYFGPGTRLTVL.

As DNA, the CDR3 is TGTGCCAGCAGCACCGAGGGGGGTGCCTACAATGAGCAGTTCTTC. This gives the protein CASSTEGGAYNEQFF. The V and J genes are TRBV5-5 and TRBJ2-1, with D perhaps TRBD1 or TRBD2 (6 bases each). Germline V gives CDR1 SGHKS, CDR2 YYEKEE (reference sequence). V was trimmed by 4 bases and J by 2 bases, leaving 13 bases between them. The CDR3 loop spans 15 amino acids.

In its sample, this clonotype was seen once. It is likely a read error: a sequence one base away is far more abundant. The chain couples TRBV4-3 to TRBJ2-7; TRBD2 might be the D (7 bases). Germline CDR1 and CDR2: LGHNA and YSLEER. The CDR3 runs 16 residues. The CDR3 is CASSQDSAGAFDEEYF. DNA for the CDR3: TGCGCCAGCAGCCAAGATTCCGCGGGGGCGTTCGACGAGGAGTACTTC.

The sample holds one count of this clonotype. CDR3 amino acids: CASSLWVASLPSPRSYEQYF. The CDR3, as DNA: TGTGCCAGCAGTTTATGGGTCGCGAGCTTGCCATCTCCCCGATCCTACGAGCAGTACTTC. The chain couples TRBV28 to TRBJ2-7; D is unresolved. V shed 0 bases and J shed 1 base, with 25 bases lying between them. The CDR3 is 20 amino acids. In germline, CDR1 is MDHEN, CDR2 SYDVKM.

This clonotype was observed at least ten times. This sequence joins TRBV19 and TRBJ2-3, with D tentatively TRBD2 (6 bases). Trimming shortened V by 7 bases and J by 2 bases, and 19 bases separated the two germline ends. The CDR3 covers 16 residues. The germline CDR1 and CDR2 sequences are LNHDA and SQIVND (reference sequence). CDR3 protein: CASMKRPGLATDTQYF. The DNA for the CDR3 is TGTGCCAGTATGAAGAGGCCGGGACTCGCCACAGATACGCAGTATTTT.

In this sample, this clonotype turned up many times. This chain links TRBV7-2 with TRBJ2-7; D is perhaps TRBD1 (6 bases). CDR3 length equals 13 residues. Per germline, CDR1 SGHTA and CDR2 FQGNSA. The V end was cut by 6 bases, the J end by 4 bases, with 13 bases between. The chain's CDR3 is CASSRDKQYEQYF. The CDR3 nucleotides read TGTGCCAGCAGTCGGGACAAGCAATACGAGCAGTACTTC.

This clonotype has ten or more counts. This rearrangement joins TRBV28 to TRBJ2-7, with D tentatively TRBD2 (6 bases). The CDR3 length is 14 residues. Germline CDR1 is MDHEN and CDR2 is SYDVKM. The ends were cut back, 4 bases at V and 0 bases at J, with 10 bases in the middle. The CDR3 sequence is CASSSAGPSYEQYF. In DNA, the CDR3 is TGTGCCAGCAGTTCAGCGGGCCCCTCCTACGAGCAGTACTTC.

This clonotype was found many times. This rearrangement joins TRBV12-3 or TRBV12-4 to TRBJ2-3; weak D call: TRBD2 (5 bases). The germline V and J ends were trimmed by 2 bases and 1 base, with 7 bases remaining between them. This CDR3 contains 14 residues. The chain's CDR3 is CASSLSGGTDTQYF. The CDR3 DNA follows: TGTGCCAGCAGTTTAAGCGGAGGCACAGATACGCAGTATTTT.

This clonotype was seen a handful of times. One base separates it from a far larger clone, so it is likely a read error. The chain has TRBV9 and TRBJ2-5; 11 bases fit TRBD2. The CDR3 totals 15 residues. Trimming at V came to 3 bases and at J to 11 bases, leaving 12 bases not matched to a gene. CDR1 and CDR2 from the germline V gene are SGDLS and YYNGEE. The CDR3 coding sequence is TGTGCCAGCAGCGATAGCGGGGGGGCCTATAATGAGCAGTACTTC. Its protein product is CASSDSGGAYNEQYF.

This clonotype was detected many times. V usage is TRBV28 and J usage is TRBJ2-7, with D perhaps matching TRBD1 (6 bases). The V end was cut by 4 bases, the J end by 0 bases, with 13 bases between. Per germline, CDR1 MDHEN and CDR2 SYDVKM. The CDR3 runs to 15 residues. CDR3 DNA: TGTGCCAGCAGTTGGTTCAGGGGCGGCTCCTACGAGCAGTACTTC. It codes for CASSWFRGGSYEQYF.

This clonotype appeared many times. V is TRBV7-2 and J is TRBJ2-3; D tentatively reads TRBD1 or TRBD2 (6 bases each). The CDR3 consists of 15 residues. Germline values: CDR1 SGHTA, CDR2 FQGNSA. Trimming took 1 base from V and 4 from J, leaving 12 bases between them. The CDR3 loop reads CASSLGGAQADTQYF. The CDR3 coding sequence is TGTGCCAGCAGCTTAGGGGGGGCCCAAGCAGATACGCAGTATTTT.

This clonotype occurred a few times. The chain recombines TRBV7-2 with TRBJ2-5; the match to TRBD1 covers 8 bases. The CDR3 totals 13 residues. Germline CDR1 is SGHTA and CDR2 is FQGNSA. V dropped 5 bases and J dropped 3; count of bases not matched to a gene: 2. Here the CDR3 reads CASSATGEETQYF. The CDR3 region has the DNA TGTGCCAGCAGCGCGACAGGGGAAGAGACCCAGTACTTC.

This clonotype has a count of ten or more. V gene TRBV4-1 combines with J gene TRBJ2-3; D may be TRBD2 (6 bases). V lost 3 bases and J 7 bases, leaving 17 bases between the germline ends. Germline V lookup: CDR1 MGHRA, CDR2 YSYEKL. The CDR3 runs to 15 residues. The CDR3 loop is CASSQLEGPGYTQYF. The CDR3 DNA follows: TGCGCCAGCAGCCAGTTGGAGGGCCCCGGGTATACGCAGTATTTT.

CDR3 loop: CASSKPVAGGNEQFF. CDR3 nucleotides: TGTGCCAGCAGCAAACCCGTAGCGGGAGGGAATGAGCAGTTCTTC. The chain combines TRBV6-2 or TRBV6-3 with TRBJ2-1; 11 bases are shared with TRBD2. The CDR3 length is 15 residues. V dropped 6 bases and J dropped 7; count of bases not matched to a gene: 8. The germline CDR1 and CDR2 sequences are MNHEY and SVGEGT.

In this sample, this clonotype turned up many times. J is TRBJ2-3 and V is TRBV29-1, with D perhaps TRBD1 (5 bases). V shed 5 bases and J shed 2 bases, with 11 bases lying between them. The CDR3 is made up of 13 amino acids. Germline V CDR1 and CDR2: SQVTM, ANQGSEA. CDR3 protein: CSVTTDNTDTQYF. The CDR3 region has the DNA TGCAGCGTTACGACAGACAACACAGATACGCAGTATTTT.

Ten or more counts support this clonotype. The CDR3 is CASSEPASDTQYF. The CDR3, as DNA: TGTGCCAGCAGTGAACCTGCCTCAGATACGCAGTATTTT. The chain couples TRBV6-8 to TRBJ2-3; no clear D. The CDR3 contains 13 residues. Trimming left V 5 bases short and J 4 bases short, with 10 bases between. CDR1 is MNHGY, CDR2 SAAAGT, per germline.

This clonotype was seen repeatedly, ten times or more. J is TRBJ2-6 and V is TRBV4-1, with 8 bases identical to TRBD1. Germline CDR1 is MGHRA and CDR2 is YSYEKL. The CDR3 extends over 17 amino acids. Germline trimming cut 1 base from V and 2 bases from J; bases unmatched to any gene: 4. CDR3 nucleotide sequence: TGCGCCAGCAGCCAAGGACAGGGGTGGCCTGGGGCCAACGTCCTGACTTTC. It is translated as CASSQGQGWPGANVLTF.

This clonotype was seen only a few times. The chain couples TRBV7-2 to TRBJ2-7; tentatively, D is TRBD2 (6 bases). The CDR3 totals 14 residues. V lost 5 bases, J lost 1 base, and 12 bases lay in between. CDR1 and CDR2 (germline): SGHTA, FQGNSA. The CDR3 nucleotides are TGTGCCAGCAGCACCGACGGGGGATCCTACGAGCAGTACTTC. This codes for CASSTDGGSYEQYF.

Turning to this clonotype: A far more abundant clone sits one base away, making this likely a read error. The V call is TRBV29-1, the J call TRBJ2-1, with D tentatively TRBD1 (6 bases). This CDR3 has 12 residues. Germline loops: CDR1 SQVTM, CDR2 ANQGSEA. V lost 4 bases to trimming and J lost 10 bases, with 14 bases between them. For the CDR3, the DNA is TGCAGCGTTGTCCGGGACAACTACGAGCAGTTCTTC. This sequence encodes CSVVRDNYEQFF.

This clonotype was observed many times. The CDR3 DNA follows: TGTGCCAGCAGGGGGGGTCCGGAGACCCAGTACTTC. This sequence encodes CASRGGPETQYF. The gene calls are TRBV28 and TRBJ2-5, with D possibly matching TRBD2 (6 bases). Germline V gene lookup returns CDR1 MDHEN and CDR2 SYDVKM. Trimming removed 6 bases from V and 5 bases from J, with 10 bases in between. The CDR3 has 12 amino acids.

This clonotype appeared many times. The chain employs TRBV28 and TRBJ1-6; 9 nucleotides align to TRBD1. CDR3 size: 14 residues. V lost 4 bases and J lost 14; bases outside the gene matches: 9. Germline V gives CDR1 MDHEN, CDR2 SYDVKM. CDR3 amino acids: CASSSPGTGLTLHF. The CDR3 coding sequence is TGTGCCAGCAGTTCACCCGGGACAGGGTTGACCCTCCACTTT.

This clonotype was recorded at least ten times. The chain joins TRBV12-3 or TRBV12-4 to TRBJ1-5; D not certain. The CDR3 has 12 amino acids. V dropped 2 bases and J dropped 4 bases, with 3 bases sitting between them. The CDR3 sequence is CASSLLNQPQHF. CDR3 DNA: TGTGCCAGCAGTTTATTGAATCAGCCCCAGCATTTT.

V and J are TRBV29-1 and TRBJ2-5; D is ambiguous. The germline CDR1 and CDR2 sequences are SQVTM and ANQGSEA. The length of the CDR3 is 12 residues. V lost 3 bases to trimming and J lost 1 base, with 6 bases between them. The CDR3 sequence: CSVEVLQETQYF. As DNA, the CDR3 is TGCAGCGTTGAGGTCCTCCAAGAGACCCAGTACTTC.

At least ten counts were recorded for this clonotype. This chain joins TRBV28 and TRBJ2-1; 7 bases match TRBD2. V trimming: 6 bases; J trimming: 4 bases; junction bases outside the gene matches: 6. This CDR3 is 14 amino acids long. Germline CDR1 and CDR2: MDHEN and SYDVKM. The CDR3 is CASSSGTTYNEQFF. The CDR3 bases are TGTGCCAGCAGCTCCGGGACTACGTACAATGAGCAGTTCTTC.